This passage covers 4 T cell receptor beta chains from one sample sequenced in a study of control samples from healthy donors and cancer patients. The method was immunoSEQ multiplex PCR; TCRdb's version includes in-frame clones alone and lacks a portion of them. The sample shows about 170,000 clones, 91% of them seen only once. Material: blood. These receptors all stem from a woman aged 30 to 39 in good health.

The rearrangement joins TRBV5-1 to TRBJ1-2; TRBD1 is a possible D gene (5 bases). Germline CDR1 reads SGHRS; CDR2 reads YFSETQ. CDR3 length: 12 residues. V was cut by 3 bases and J by 6 bases, with 9 bases left in between. CDR3 amino acids: CASSSPTDGYTF. The CDR3 nucleotides are TGCGCCAGCAGCTCGCCGACAGATGGCTACACCTTC.

CDR3 DNA sequence: TGTGCCAGCAGCCAAATACAGGGTTCGAACACTGAAGCTTTCTTT. This translates into CASSQIQGSNTEAFF. This chain connects TRBV14 to TRBJ1-1, with D possibly being TRBD1 (6 bases). This CDR3 spans 15 amino acids. Trimming took 2 bases from V and 1 from J, leaving 11 bases between them. Germline values: CDR1 SGHDN, CDR2 FVKESK.

This rearrangement joins TRBV27 to TRBJ1-4; 8 nucleotides agree with TRBD1. Germline CDR1 reads MNHEY; CDR2 reads SMNVEV (reference sequence). The CDR3 is 14 residues long. V dropped 5 bases and J dropped 7; count of bases not matched to a gene: 6. This CDR3 reads CASSPRGRSEKLFF. In nucleotides, the CDR3 is TGTGCCAGCAGTCCCAGGGGGCGGAGTGAAAAACTGTTTTTT.

The chain combines TRBV7-9 with TRBJ2-5; TRBD1 aligns across 11 bases. This CDR3 is 16 amino acids long. Germline-derived CDR1 and CDR2 are SEHNR and FQNEAQ (reference sequence). Trimming cost V 2 bases and J 1 base; bases outside gene matches: 3. CDR3 sequence: CASSLRDRGAQETQYF. In DNA form, the CDR3 reads TGTGCCAGCAGCTTACGGGACAGGGGGGCCCAAGAGACCCAGTACTTC.